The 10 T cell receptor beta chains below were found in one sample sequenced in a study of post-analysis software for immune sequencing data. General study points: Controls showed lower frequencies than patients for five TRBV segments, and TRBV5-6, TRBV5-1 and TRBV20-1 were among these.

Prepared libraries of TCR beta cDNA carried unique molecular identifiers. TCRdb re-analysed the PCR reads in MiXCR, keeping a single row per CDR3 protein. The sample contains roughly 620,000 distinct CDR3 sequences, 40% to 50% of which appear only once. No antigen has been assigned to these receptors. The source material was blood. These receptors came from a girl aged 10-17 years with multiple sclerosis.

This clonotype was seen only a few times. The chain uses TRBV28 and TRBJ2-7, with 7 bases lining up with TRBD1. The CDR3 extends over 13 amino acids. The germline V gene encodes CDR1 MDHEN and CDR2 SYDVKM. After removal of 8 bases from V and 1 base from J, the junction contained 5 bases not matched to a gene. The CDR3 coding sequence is TGTGCCAGCCAGGGACAGCCATCCTACGAGCAGTACTTC. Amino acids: CASQGQPSYEQYF.

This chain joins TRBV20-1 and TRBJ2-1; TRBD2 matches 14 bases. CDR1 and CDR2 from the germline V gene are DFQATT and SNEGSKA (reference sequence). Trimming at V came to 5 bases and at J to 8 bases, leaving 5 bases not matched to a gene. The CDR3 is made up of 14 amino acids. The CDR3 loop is CSASGLAGADEQFF. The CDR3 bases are TGCAGTGCTTCGGGACTAGCGGGAGCGGATGAGCAGTTCTTC.

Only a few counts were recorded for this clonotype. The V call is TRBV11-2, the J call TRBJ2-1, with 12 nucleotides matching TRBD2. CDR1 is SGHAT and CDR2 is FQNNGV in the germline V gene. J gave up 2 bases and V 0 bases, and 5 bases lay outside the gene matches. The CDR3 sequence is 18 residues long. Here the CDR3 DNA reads TGTGCCAGCAGCTTAGATTCGGGACTAGCGGGCACCTACAATGAGCAGTTCTTC. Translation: CASSLDSGLAGTYNEQFF. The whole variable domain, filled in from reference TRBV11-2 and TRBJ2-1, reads EAGVAQSPRYKIIEKRQSVAFWCNPISGHATLYWYQQILGQGPKLLIQFQNNGVVDDSQLPKDRFSAERLKGVDSTLKIQPAKLEDSAVYLCASSLDSGLAGTYNEQFFGPGTRLTVL.

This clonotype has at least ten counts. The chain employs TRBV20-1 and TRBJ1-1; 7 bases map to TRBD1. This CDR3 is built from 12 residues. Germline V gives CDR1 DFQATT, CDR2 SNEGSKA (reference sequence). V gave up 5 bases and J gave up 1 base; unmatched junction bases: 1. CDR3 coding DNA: TGCAGTGCTGGGACAGCGAACACTGAAGCTTTCTTT. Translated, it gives CSAGTANTEAFF.

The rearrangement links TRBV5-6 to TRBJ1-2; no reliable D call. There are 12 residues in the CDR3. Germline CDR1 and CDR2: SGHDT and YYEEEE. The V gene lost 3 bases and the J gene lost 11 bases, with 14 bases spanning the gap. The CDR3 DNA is TGTGCCAGCAGCTCGAGGCTGCGGGATTACACCTTC. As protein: CASSSRLRDYTF.

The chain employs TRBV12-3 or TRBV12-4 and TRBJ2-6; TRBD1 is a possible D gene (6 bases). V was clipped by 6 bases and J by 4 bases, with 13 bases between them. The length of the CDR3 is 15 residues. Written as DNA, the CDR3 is TGTGCCAGCAGGACCTCAGGGGCCGGGGCCAACGTCCTGACTTTC. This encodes CASRTSGAGANVLTF.

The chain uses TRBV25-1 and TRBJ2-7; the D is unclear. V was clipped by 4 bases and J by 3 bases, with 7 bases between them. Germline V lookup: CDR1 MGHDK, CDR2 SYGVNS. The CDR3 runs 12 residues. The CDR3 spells CASSVNSYEQYF. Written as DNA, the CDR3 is TGTGCCAGCAGTGTTAACAGCTACGAGCAGTACTTC.

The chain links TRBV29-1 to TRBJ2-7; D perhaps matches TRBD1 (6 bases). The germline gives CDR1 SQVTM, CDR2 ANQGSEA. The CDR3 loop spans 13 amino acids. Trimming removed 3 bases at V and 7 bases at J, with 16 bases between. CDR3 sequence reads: CSVEDWAGEEQYF. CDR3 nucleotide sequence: TGCAGCGTTGAGGACTGGGCAGGGGAAGAGCAGTACTTC.

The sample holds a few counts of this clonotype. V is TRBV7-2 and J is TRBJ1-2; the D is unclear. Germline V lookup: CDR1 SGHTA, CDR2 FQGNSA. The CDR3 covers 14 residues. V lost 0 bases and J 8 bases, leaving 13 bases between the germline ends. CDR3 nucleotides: TGTGCCAGCAGCTTAGCGCCGGAGGGATCGGGCTACACCTTC. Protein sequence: CASSLAPEGSGYTF. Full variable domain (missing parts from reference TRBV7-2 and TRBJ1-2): GAGVSQSPSNKVTEKGKDVELRCDPISGHTALYWYRQSLGQGLEFLIYFQGNSAPDKSGLPSDRFSAERTGGSVSTLTIQRTQQEDSAVYLCASSLAPEGSGYTFGSGTRLTVV.

The CDR3 region has the DNA TGTGCCAGCAGCTTTGGGACTAGCGGGGTTAGCACAGATACGCAGTATTTT. Protein sequence: CASSFGTSGVSTDTQYF. The chain joins TRBV7-2 to TRBJ2-3; 13 bases are a match to TRBD2. V shed 3 bases and J 0 bases; nucleotides not matched to a gene: 3. The CDR3 covers 17 residues. The germline V gene encodes CDR1 SGHTA and CDR2 FQGNSA. The full variable domain, in which reference TRBV7-2 and TRBJ2-3 provide the parts outside the CDR3, is GAGVSQSPSNKVTEKGKDVELRCDPISGHTALYWYRQSLGQGLEFLIYFQGNSAPDKSGLPSDRFSAERTGGSVSTLTIQRTQQEDSAVYLCASSFGTSGVSTDTQYFGPGTRLTVL.